This T cell receptor (beta chain) came from a study of OX40 agonist ivuxolimab in advanced cancers. Study at large: Aged about 23 to 90 with a mean of 60 years, they were more than 80% male. Eligibility admitted prior anti-PD-1, anti-PD-L1 or anti-CTLA-4 therapy; 40% had some.

TCRdb's table, derived via immunoSEQ multiplex PCR, lists solely in-frame clones and lacks some. This table holds around 50,000 clones, about 88% found once. The V gene end was trimmed by 1 base and the J gene end by 2 bases; junction bases not matched to a gene: 3. From germline, CDR1 is SGHRS and CDR2 YFSETQ. The CDR3 runs 14 residues. The sequencing here drew on CD4+ or CD8+ T cells sorted from blood, taken in a trial of the OX40 agonist ivuxolimab. The chain has TRBV5-1 and TRBJ2-7; 7 nucleotides agree with TRBD1. This clonotype originated in an adult with an advanced solid tumor such as melanoma, head and neck, liver or kidney cancer. The CDR3 region has the DNA TGCGCCAGCAGCTTGTGGACAGGAGCCTACGAGCAGTACTTC. Its translation is CASSLWTGAYEQYF.